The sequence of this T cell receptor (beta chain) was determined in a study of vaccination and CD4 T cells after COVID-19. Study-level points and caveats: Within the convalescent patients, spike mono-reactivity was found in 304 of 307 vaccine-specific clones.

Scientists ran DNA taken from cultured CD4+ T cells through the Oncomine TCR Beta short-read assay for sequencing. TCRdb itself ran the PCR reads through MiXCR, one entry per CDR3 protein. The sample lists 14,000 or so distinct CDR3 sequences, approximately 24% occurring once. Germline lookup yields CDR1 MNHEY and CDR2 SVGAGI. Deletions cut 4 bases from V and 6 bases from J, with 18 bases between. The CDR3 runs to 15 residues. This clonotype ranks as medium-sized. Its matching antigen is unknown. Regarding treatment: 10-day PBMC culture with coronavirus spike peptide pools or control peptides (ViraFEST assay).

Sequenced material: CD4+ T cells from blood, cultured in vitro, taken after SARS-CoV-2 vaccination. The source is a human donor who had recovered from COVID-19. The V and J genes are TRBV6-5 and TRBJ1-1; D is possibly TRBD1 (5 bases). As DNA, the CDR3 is TGTGCCAGCAGTTCGAACCTTAAAGGGGCGGCTGAAGCTTTCTTT. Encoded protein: CASSSNLKGAAEAFF.